The entry below describes one T cell receptor (beta chain). Its antigen is still unknown. There are no base qualities to consult, and no much larger clone falls within one base. The immunoSEQ Assay, a bias-controlled multiplex PCR, was used to amplify TCRbeta CDR3 regions from genomic DNA. For the original study's pipeline: Nucleated cell counts per sample were estimated from amplification of reference gene primers within the assay. To quantify the absolute abundance of each unique TCRbeta CDR3 rearrangement, sequence reads were collapsed and filtered. Productive Simpson clonality was computed per sample as the square root of Simpson's diversity index over productive rearrangements. TCRdb took this table from immuneACCESS and kept in-frame rearrangements with V and J called. Such tables lack part of the clones; where checked against another copy, unresolved V genes explain under half of the gap, and the rest is unexplained. V, J and clone size reflect that table, while D and trimming were determined from the DNA. The sample table shows approximately 200,000 clones, and just over 85% are seen once. The biggest ten clones account for about 1.5% of the sample.

Relative to germline, V is missing 5 bases and J is missing 2 bases, with 8 bases of the junction outside any gene match. From the cysteine up to the phenylalanine, the CDR3 has a length of 15 residues. Only the CDR3 DNA is retained, 45 bases long and in frame from the first base. Per the germline V gene, SGHNT is the CDR1 and YENEEA is the CDR2. This specimen belongs to a study of blood T cell repertoires in COVID-19 (dated by TCRdb to about 2020). With regard to the full study: The collaborator samples originated in the United States, Italy and Spain and spanned the acute and convalescent phases of COVID-19. The prospective study material was composed of cDNA or gDNA derived from T cells, B-cell-depleted T cells, or PBMCs. The dataset comprised deeply sampled blood TCRbeta repertoires from subjects exposed to, actively infected with, or recovered from COVID-19. The repertoires were made available in a free public database intended to serve as a resource for research on the immune response to SARS-CoV-2. Samples were obtained from the ongoing ImmuneRACE study (first 160 participants) and from roughly 1,300 subjects provided by 6 global collaborators. Sample metadata almost always included a de-identified subject ID, COVID-19 status, age in years and sex. Where available, HLA class I and class II types were obtained from metadata supplied by the sample provider rather than from assay-based typing.

Paper-wide results and their limitations: Clinical and demographic metadata were provided uncurated, with the amount varying by source and participant.

The collaborating institutions used their own protocols to collect whole blood in K2EDTA tubes. For TCRbeta analysis, collaborators shipped samples as frozen whole blood, isolated PBMCs, or DNA extracted from either of those sample types. Here the chain combines TRBV11-3 and TRBJ2-7; 8 bases in the middle match TRBD1. Sequences were obtained from peripheral blood. The receptor's source is a man between 18 and 29 years old with active or convalescent COVID-19. The DNA sequence is given as TGTGCCAGCAGCCACGGACAGGGATCCGCCTACGAGCAGTACTTC. Translated, it reads CASSHGQGSAYEQYF.